The present T cell receptor (beta chain) was sequenced within a study of identical twins. Findings and caveats of the study: One should note that invariant MAIT and iNKT cells could partly confound zero-insertion analyses. Findings came from cross-sectional statistics, without long-term follow-up of donors. Out-of-frame alpha sequences shared between twins exhibited an excess of low generation probability.

In germline, CDR1 is MNHEY, CDR2 SVGEGT. The CDR3 covers 14 residues. The V and J ends lost 8 bases and 2 bases, in that order; junction bases with no gene match: 7. A universal primer site was incorporated via template switching, and the cDNA contained unique molecular identifiers. MiXCR, applied by TCRdb to the 5' RACE reads, yields one record per CDR3 protein. The repertoire holds 150,000 or so distinct CDR3 sequences, with around 3.5% as singletons. There are many counts of this clonotype. Its antigen is unidentified. The sequenced sample consisted of memory T cells sorted from blood. The V and J genes are TRBV6-2 or TRBV6-3 and TRBJ2-7, with 9 bases matching TRBD2. The source of this sequence is a young man in good health. CDR3: CASSLAGGTYEQYF. The CDR3 region has the DNA TGTGCCAGCTCACTAGCGGGCGGAACCTACGAGCAGTACTTC.